These 17 T cell receptor beta chains originate from one sample sequenced in a study of CD8+ T cells in alopecia areata. Treatment specified: oral pan-JAK inhibitor, 5-10 mg twice daily. The authors extracted RNA and reverse transcribed it into cDNA as the sequencing template. Clones were sequenced by immunoSEQ multiplex PCR, and TCRdb holds only the in-frame ones, with some missing. Of some 99,000 clones listed, approximately 60% are singletons. The source material was CD8+ T cells sorted from blood, sampled at week 4, from a patient treated with tofacitinib. Receptor source: a human donor with alopecia areata.

The rearrangement joins TRBV9 to TRBJ2-3, with a tentative D call TRBD2 (6 bases). Per germline, CDR1 SGDLS and CDR2 YYNGEE. This CDR3 contains 16 residues. The germline V and J ends were trimmed by 0 bases and 6 bases, with 17 bases remaining between them. The CDR3 nucleotides are TGTGCCAGCAGCGTAGATGTGACAGCCAGCGGGGATACGCAGTATTTT. Protein product: CASSVDVTASGDTQYF.

The chain joins TRBV9 to TRBJ2-1, with 8 nucleotides matching TRBD2. CDR1 SGDLS and CDR2 YYNGEE come from the germline V gene. With V trimmed by 1 base and J by 0 bases, 6 bases remained unmatched. This CDR3 comprises 17 residues. CDR3 nucleotide sequence: TGTGCCAGCAGCGTAAGCCACGGGGGGGCCTCCTACAATGAGCAGTTCTTC. As protein: CASSVSHGGASYNEQFF.

This clone has a single count. The V call is TRBV13, the J call TRBJ1-2, with D uncertain. The germline V gene has CDR1 PRHDT and CDR2 FYEKMQ (reference sequence). The CDR3 runs to 16 residues. V lost 4 bases and J 4 bases, leaving 19 bases between the germline ends. This CDR3 is CASSSWTLGLVYGYTF. In nucleotides, the CDR3 is TGTGCCAGCAGCTCTTGGACCTTGGGCCTGGTCTATGGCTACACCTTC. The whole variable domain, filled in from reference TRBV13 and TRBJ1-2, reads AAGVIQSPRHLIKEKRETATLKCYPIPRHDTVYWYQQGPGQDPQFLISFYEKMQSDKGSIPDRFSAQQFSDYHSELNMSSLELGDSALYFCASSSWTLGLVYGYTFGSGTRLTVV.

The J gene is TRBJ2-2, the V gene TRBV28; no clear D gene. The V gene's germline CDR1 is MDHEN and CDR2 SYDVKM. This CDR3 is built from 12 residues. Trimming cost V 1 base and J 3 bases, with 0 bases left between them. The CDR3 loop reads CASSLYTGELFF. The CDR3 coding sequence is TGTGCCAGCAGTTTATACACCGGGGAGCTGTTTTTT.

This sequence joins TRBV7-6 and TRBJ1-5, with D possibly TRBD1 on 6 matching bases. The CDR3 runs to 17 residues. With 0 bases removed from V and 4 bases from J, the gap between germline ends came to 16 bases. Germline assignment: CDR1 SGHVS and CDR2 FNYEAQ. The DNA for the CDR3 is TGTGCCAGCAGCTTAGCTGGTACGGGACACCCAAATCAGCCCCAGCATTTT. Protein: CASSLAGTGHPNQPQHF.

V and J are TRBV5-1 and TRBJ2-7; 7 nucleotides agree with TRBD1. The CDR3 has 15 amino acids. Germline CDR1 SGHRS, CDR2 YFSETQ. Germline trimming cut 2 bases from V and 3 bases from J; bases unmatched to any gene: 8. The CDR3 DNA reads as TGCGCCAGCAGCTTAGGGCAGGGGGATGTCTACGAGCAGTACTTC. Residues: CASSLGQGDVYEQYF.

The chain links TRBV6-5 to TRBJ2-5; D ambiguous. CDR3 length: 11 residues. Per the germline V gene, CDR1 is MNHEY and CDR2 is SVGAGI. V lost 6 bases and J 6 bases, leaving 8 bases between the germline ends. The CDR3 region is CASSPGQTQYF. The CDR3 nucleotides are TGTGCCAGCAGCCCCGGACAGACCCAGTACTTC.

The CDR3 sequence is CASSPSSYNEQFF. CDR3 sequence (DNA): TGTGCCAGCAGCCCTAGCTCCTACAATGAGCAGTTCTTC. The chain recombines TRBV7-9 with TRBJ2-1, with D unresolved. V gave up 5 bases and J gave up 0 bases, with 5 bases separating them. Germline V gene sequence: CDR1 SEHNR, CDR2 FQNEAQ (reference sequence). This CDR3 is 13 amino acids long.

The chain is built from TRBV4-3 and TRBJ2-7; tentative D call: TRBD1 (5 bases). This CDR3 has 16 amino acids. Germline CDR1 is LGHNA and CDR2 is YSLEER. V lost 0 bases and J lost 1, with 13 bases in between. The CDR3 DNA is TGCGCCAGCAGCCAAGATAGGCAGGGCCTTTCCTACGAGCAGTACTTC. Translated, it gives CASSQDRQGLSYEQYF.

This chain links TRBV5-1 with TRBJ2-1; 9 bases fit TRBD1. The CDR3 consists of 15 residues. CDR1 and CDR2 from the germline V gene are SGHRS and YFSETQ. V lost 4 bases to trimming and J lost 5 bases; unmatched junction nucleotides: 7. CDR3 amino acids: CASSTGTGPNNEQFF. The CDR3, as DNA: TGCGCCAGCAGCACCGGGACAGGGCCCAACAATGAGCAGTTCTTC.

The table lists this clone with a few counts. The chain carries TRBV4-1 and TRBJ2-1; 8 bases are a match to TRBD2. The V segment lost 4 bases and the J segment 5 bases; nucleotides outside the gene matches: 13. CDR3 length equals 17 residues. The germline V gene has CDR1 MGHRA and CDR2 YSYEKL. The CDR3 coding sequence is TGCGCCAGCAGCCGTACTACGCCGGGACTAGTCCACAATGAGCAGTTCTTC. This sequence encodes CASSRTTPGLVHNEQFF.

The CDR3 loop reads CSVRVEDSSYNEQFF. The CDR3 nucleotides read TGCAGCGTCAGGGTGGAGGATAGCTCCTACAATGAGCAGTTCTTC. The J gene is TRBJ2-1, the V gene TRBV29-1, with D perhaps being TRBD1 or TRBD2 (5 bases each). Germline-derived CDR1 and CDR2 are SQVTM and ANQGSEA. The CDR3 consists of 15 residues. Trimming stripped 6 bases from V and 0 bases from J, with 15 bases between.

This clone has more than one count but fewer than ten. The chain is built from TRBV25-1 and TRBJ1-2; TRBD1 might be the D (5 bases). Per the germline V gene, CDR1 is MGHDK and CDR2 is SYGVNS. Trimming stripped 1 base from V and 4 bases from J, with 10 bases between. The CDR3 sequence is 14 residues long. The CDR3 DNA reads as TGTGCCAGCAGTGAATCTGAAACAGGCTATGGCTACACCTTC. It translates to CASSESETGYGYTF.

The chain carries TRBV6-4 and TRBJ1-2, with TRBD1 matching 8 bases. The ends lost 0 bases at V and 8 bases at J; junction bases unmatched: 8. The CDR3 spans 15 residues. Per germline, CDR1 MRHNA and CDR2 SNTAGT. This CDR3 reads CASSDSTQGAMGYTF. CDR3 nucleotides: TGTGCCAGCAGTGACTCTACTCAGGGGGCTATGGGCTACACCTTC.

Worth noting for this clone: A junction boundary mismatches the germline segment, possibly from a read error. The chain couples TRBV30 to TRBJ2-2; TRBD2 matches at 8 bases. The CDR3 length is 14 residues. Germline lookup yields CDR1 GTSNPN and CDR2 SVGIG (reference sequence). CDR3 protein: CAGSGSVWTGELFF. CDR3 nucleotides: TGTGCCGGGAGCGGGAGTGTTTGGACCGGGGAGCTGTTTTTT.

This clone was observed a handful of times. V usage is TRBV6-5 and J usage is TRBJ2-5; D tentatively reads TRBD1 or TRBD2 (6 bases each). The V and J ends lost 2 bases and 4 bases respectively, with 17 bases between them. This CDR3 spans 16 amino acids. CDR1 is MNHEY, CDR2 SVGAGI, per germline. The DNA of the CDR3 is TGTGCCAGCAGTTACGCCAGGGGAGGATCTAGAGAGACCCAGTACTTC. It codes for CASSYARGGSRETQYF.

This clone was observed a handful of times. The rearrangement uses TRBV27 and TRBJ2-3; maybe TRBD2 (5 bases). The germline gives CDR1 MNHEY, CDR2 SMNVEV (reference sequence). Between the trimmed V and J ends, which lost 1 base and 0 bases, there was a span of 11 bases. The CDR3 sequence is 16 residues long. The CDR3, as DNA: TGTGCCAGCAGTTTATTGCGGGCATATAGCACAGATACGCAGTATTTT. This codes for CASSLLRAYSTDTQYF.